The 20 T cell receptor beta chains given below trace back to one sample, sequenced in a study of type 1 regulatory T cells. Each CDR3 protein gets one entry after TCRdb re-called the reads with MiXCR. The sample lists roughly 40,000 distinct CDR3 sequences, more than 10% occurring once. These receptors lack a known antigen. Sequenced: cultured non-Tr1 T cells, either the whole culture or a sorted T cell fraction (not recorded which). The receptors derive from a human donor in good health.

The chain uses TRBV5-1 and TRBJ2-6; possibly TRBD1 for D (6 bases). The V gene's germline CDR1 is SGHRS and CDR2 YFSETQ. Between the trimmed V and J ends, which lost 0 bases and 0 bases, there was a span of 10 bases. This CDR3 has 17 amino acids. CDR3 nucleotides: TGCGCCAGCAGCTTGGAGGACAGCTCCTCTGGGGCCAACGTCCTGACTTTC. Translation gives CASSLEDSSSGANVLTF.

The genes are TRBV5-6 and TRBJ2-3; D remains unclear. The CDR3 extends over 14 amino acids. Looked up from germline, CDR1 is SGHDT and CDR2 is YYEEEE. V was pared by 3 bases and J by 4 bases, with 12 bases between. This CDR3 reads CASSYEGGADTQYF. DNA for the CDR3: TGTGCCAGCAGCTACGAAGGCGGAGCAGATACGCAGTATTTT.

This clonotype has a handful of counts. The chain joins TRBV20-1 to TRBJ2-7; D is unclear. This CDR3 comprises 12 residues. The ends were cut back, 3 bases at V and 6 bases at J, with 12 bases in the middle. CDR1 and CDR2 from the germline V gene are DFQATT and SNEGSKA (reference sequence). The CDR3 loop is CSASRKGTEQYF. The CDR3 region has the DNA TGCAGTGCTAGTCGTAAGGGAACCGAGCAGTACTTC.

This clonotype was seen a handful of times. This chain connects TRBV7-9 to TRBJ2-6, with 7 bases identical to TRBD1. The CDR3 spans 16 residues. J was trimmed by 3 bases and V by 3 bases; bases with no gene match: 5. Germline CDR1 is SEHNR and CDR2 is FQNEAQ (reference sequence). DNA for the CDR3: TGTGCCAGCAGCTTCCAGACAGGGTATGGGGCCAACGTCCTGACTTTC. Translation gives CASSFQTGYGANVLTF. Full variable domain (outside the CDR3, taken from reference TRBV7-9 and TRBJ2-6): DTGVSQNPRHKITKRGQNVTFRCDPISEHNRLYWYRQTLGQGPEFLTYFQNEAQLEKSRLLSDRFSAERPKGSFSTLEIQRTEQGDSAMYLCASSFQTGYGANVLTFGAGSRLTVL.

The chain couples TRBV5-4 to TRBJ2-3; D tentatively reads TRBD1 or TRBD2 (5 bases each). V was clipped by 0 bases and J by 5 bases, with 10 bases between them. This CDR3 contains 14 residues. The germline CDR1 and CDR2 sequences are SGHNT and YYREEE (reference sequence). This chain's CDR3 is CASSLVGAGDTQYF. Written as DNA, the CDR3 is TGTGCCAGCAGCTTGGTTGGGGCGGGAGATACGCAGTATTTT.

This clonotype is medium-sized within its sample. V usage is TRBV5-1 and J usage is TRBJ2-1, with D perhaps matching TRBD2 (5 bases). The CDR3 spans 12 residues. Trimming removed 2 bases at V and 7 bases at J, with 7 bases between. The germline V gene has CDR1 SGHRS and CDR2 YFSETQ. CDR3 sequence reads: CASSLLGNEQFF. CDR3 coding DNA: TGCGCCAGCAGCTTACTAGGTAATGAGCAGTTCTTC.

This clonotype has a handful of counts. The chain is built from TRBV5-1 and TRBJ2-1; D call uncertain. Germline CDR1 and CDR2: SGHRS and YFSETQ. The CDR3 has 20 amino acids. Deletions cut 3 bases from V and 0 bases from J, with 25 bases between. The CDR3: CASSSAVRQEKGSSYNEQFF. The DNA for the CDR3 is TGCGCCAGCAGCTCCGCAGTAAGGCAGGAAAAAGGAAGCTCCTACAATGAGCAGTTCTTC.

As regards this clonotype: The junction differs from germline at one of its ends, possibly a read error. The CDR3 loop reads CASSRGTSGPHNERFF. The CDR3 nucleotides read TGTGCCAGCAGTAGGGGGACTAGCGGGCCTCACAATGAGCGGTTCTTC. The chain employs TRBV28 and TRBJ2-1; 12 bases are a match to TRBD2. Germline CDR1 reads MDHEN; CDR2 reads SYDVKM. The CDR3 length is 16 residues.

This clonotype was counted at least ten times. The rearrangement uses TRBV28 and TRBJ2-7; the match to TRBD2 covers 8 bases. The CDR3 has 14 residues. V trimming: 6 bases; J trimming: 0 bases; junction bases outside the gene matches: 4. The V gene's germline CDR1 is MDHEN and CDR2 SYDVKM. This CDR3 is CASSRGGRSYEQYF. The CDR3 DNA is TGTGCCAGCAGCCGCGGGGGGCGCTCCTACGAGCAGTACTTC.

Comments on this clonotype: This could be a read error, since a much larger clone is one nucleotide away. It is likely a read error, because the conserved phenylalanine at the end of the CDR3 is missing. The chain uses TRBV15 and TRBJ2-7; 9 nucleotides align to TRBD1. Germline values: CDR1 LNHNV, CDR2 YYDKDF (reference sequence). V shed 1 base, J shed 3 bases, and the junction held 4 bases outside the gene matches. The CDR3 totals 15 residues. The CDR3: CATSRGGQGNYEQYL. DNA for the CDR3: TGTGCCACCAGCAGAGGAGGACAGGGGAACTACGAGCAGTACTTG.

This clonotype has ten or more counts. As DNA, the CDR3 is TGTGCCAGCAGCCTCCATACTGGCAGCGCGCGCACAGATACGCAGTATTTT. Protein product: CASSLHTGSARTDTQYF. This chain uses TRBV7-6 with TRBJ2-3; D ambiguous. CDR1 and CDR2 from the germline V gene are SGHVS and FNYEAQ. The CDR3 sequence is 17 residues long. V dropped 5 bases and J dropped 1 base, with 19 bases sitting between them.

This clonotype was found a few times. This chain connects TRBV15 to TRBJ2-3; D possibly uses TRBD1 or TRBD2 (5 bases each). Germline V lookup: CDR1 LNHNV, CDR2 YYDKDF (reference sequence). The CDR3 spans 14 residues. V was trimmed by 5 bases and J by 2 bases, leaving 11 bases between them. The CDR3 bases are TGTGCCACCAGCTCTGGGGGAACCACAGATACGCAGTATTTT. Protein product: CATSSGGTTDTQYF.

This clonotype came up a few times. V usage is TRBV7-8 and J usage is TRBJ2-7, with no clear D. The CDR3 has 11 amino acids. With 2 bases removed from V and 6 bases from J, the gap between germline ends came to 5 bases. CDR1 and CDR2 from the germline V gene are SGHVS and FQNEAQ. CDR3 region: CASSLWSEQYF. The CDR3 coding sequence is TGTGCCAGCAGCTTATGGAGCGAGCAGTACTTC.

This clonotype was counted at least ten times. This chain links TRBV5-1 with TRBJ2-3; no definite D call. Deletions cut 0 bases from V and 14 bases from J, with 19 bases between. The CDR3 loop spans 14 amino acids. CDR1 and CDR2 (germline): SGHRS, YFSETQ. CDR3 amino acids: CASSLGLPTQTVYF. CDR3 DNA sequence: TGCGCCAGCAGCTTGGGGCTCCCGACACAAACGGTGTATTTT.

This clonotype came up many times. V is TRBV2 and J is TRBJ2-1; D is perhaps TRBD2 (6 bases). Germline CDR1 SNHLY, CDR2 FYNNEI. The CDR3 is 14 amino acids. The germline V and J ends were trimmed by 5 bases and 3 bases, with 11 bases remaining between them. Written as DNA, the CDR3 is TGTGCCAGCAGTAGGGCGGGACTCTACAATGAGCAGTTCTTC. The encoded protein is CASSRAGLYNEQFF. Drawing the rest from reference TRBV2 and TRBJ2-1, the complete variable domain is EPEVTQTPSHQVTQMGQEVILRCVPISNHLYFYWYRQILGQKVEFLVSFYNNEISEKSEIFDDQFSVERPDGSNFTLKIRSTKLEDSAMYFCASSRAGLYNEQFFGPGTRLTVL.

Within the sample, this clonotype is medium-sized. J is TRBJ2-4 and V is TRBV20-1, with D perhaps TRBD2 (6 bases). CDR3 length: 15 residues. With 2 bases removed from V and 0 bases from J, the gap between germline ends came to 11 bases. Germline CDR1 and CDR2: DFQATT and SNEGSKA (reference sequence). The CDR3, as DNA: TGCAGTGCTAGATTCCCGGGGGTAGCCAAAAACATTCAGTACTTC. It specifies CSARFPGVAKNIQYF.

This clonotype was recorded many times. The gene calls are TRBV5-1 and TRBJ2-1, with D possibly TRBD2 on 6 matching bases. The CDR3 contains 15 residues. Looked up from germline, CDR1 is SGHRS and CDR2 is YFSETQ. Trimming pared 4 bases from V and 6 bases from J, leaving 17 bases between. The CDR3 DNA reads TGCGCCAGCAGCGACGGTCCGGGACTCACCAATGAGCAGTTCTTC. Its translation: CASSDGPGLTNEQFF.

This clonotype came up a few times. The rearrangement links TRBV20-1 to TRBJ2-1; 13 bases line up with TRBD2. Trimming at V came to 3 bases and at J to 1 base, leaving 3 bases not matched to a gene. Germline CDR1 is DFQATT and CDR2 is SNEGSKA (reference sequence). This CDR3 has 16 residues. The CDR3 region has the DNA TGCAGTGCTAGTGGACTAGCGGGAGCTTCCTACAATGAGCAGTTCTTC. As protein: CSASGLAGASYNEQFF.

To note about this clonotype: Germline is not matched at one junction end, which may reflect a read error. The chain recombines TRBV5-1 with TRBJ1-4; D remains unclear. The CDR3 contains 14 residues. Germline V CDR1 and CDR2: SGHRS, YFSETQ. For the CDR3, the DNA is TGCGCCAGCAGCGTGGACGGACGGATTGAAAAACCGTTTTTT. The encoded protein is CASSVDGRIEKPFF. Full variable domain (remainder filled in from reference TRBV5-1 and TRBJ1-4): KAGVTQTPRYLIKTRGQQVTLSCSPISGHRSVSWYQQTPGQGLQFLFEYFSETQRNKGNFPGRFSGRQFSNSRSEMNVSTLELGDSALYLCASSVDGRIEKPFFGSGTQLSVL.

CDR3 nucleotide sequence: TGTGCCAGCTGGGAAGGGGCTAGCGGGGTGATTTCCTACAATGAGCAGTTCTTC. Translation: CASWEGASGVISYNEQFF. This sequence joins TRBV28 and TRBJ2-1; TRBD2 matches 9 bases. The CDR3 covers 18 residues. J lost 1 base, V lost 8 bases, and 15 bases had no gene match. Germline V CDR1 and CDR2: MDHEN, SYDVKM.